These 4 T cell receptor beta chains came from one sample sequenced in a study of blood T cells in healthy people across ages. A second PCR, run for about 7 to 11 cycles, used a sample-barcoded 5' primer plus a J-beta primer mix. MiXCR, run by TCRdb on the 5' RACE reads, gives a single entry per CDR3 protein. The sample comprises about 1.8 million distinct CDR3 sequences, just under 50% of which are singletons, and approximately 2.1% rests with the top ten. The material sequenced was blood. These receptors were collected from a woman in her forties in good health.

The chain has TRBV3-1 and TRBJ2-6, with D maybe TRBD1 (6 bases). CDR3 length: 21 residues. The germline V and J ends were trimmed by 6 bases and 0 bases, with 27 bases remaining between them. Germline-derived CDR1 and CDR2 are LGHDT and YNNKEL (reference sequence). CDR3: CASRKSPGRTDPLSGANVLTF. The CDR3 DNA is TGTGCCAGCAGAAAAAGCCCTGGTCGGACAGACCCTCTCTCTGGGGCCAACGTCCTGACTTTC.

This clonotype was seen a few times. The V and J genes are TRBV19 and TRBJ2-5, with 12 nucleotides matching TRBD1. The V segment lost 3 bases and the J segment 2 bases; nucleotides outside the gene matches: 4. Germline CDR1 reads LNHDA; CDR2 reads SQIVND (reference sequence). The CDR3 is made up of 16 amino acids. The CDR3 region is CASSIGTGGRQETQYF. The CDR3 DNA reads as TGTGCCAGTAGTATCGGGACAGGGGGCCGTCAAGAGACCCAGTACTTC.

V usage is TRBV9 and J usage is TRBJ2-1, with D unresolved. The germline gives CDR1 SGDLS, CDR2 YYNGEE. V lost 0 bases and J lost 6, with 7 bases in between. The CDR3 has 13 amino acids. For the CDR3, the DNA is TGTGCCAGCAGCGTAGCTTCGAGCAATGAGCAGTTCTTC. Amino acids: CASSVASSNEQFF.

This clonotype was seen just once. The chain is built from TRBV6-5 and TRBJ1-2, with 9 nucleotides matching TRBD1. The CDR3 extends over 15 amino acids. Trimming cost V 6 bases and J 0 bases; bases outside gene matches: 5. Germline lookup yields CDR1 MNHEY and CDR2 SVGAGI. CDR3 in amino acids: CASRTGGISNYGYTF. The DNA of the CDR3 is TGTGCCAGCAGAACAGGGGGCATTTCTAACTATGGCTACACCTTC.